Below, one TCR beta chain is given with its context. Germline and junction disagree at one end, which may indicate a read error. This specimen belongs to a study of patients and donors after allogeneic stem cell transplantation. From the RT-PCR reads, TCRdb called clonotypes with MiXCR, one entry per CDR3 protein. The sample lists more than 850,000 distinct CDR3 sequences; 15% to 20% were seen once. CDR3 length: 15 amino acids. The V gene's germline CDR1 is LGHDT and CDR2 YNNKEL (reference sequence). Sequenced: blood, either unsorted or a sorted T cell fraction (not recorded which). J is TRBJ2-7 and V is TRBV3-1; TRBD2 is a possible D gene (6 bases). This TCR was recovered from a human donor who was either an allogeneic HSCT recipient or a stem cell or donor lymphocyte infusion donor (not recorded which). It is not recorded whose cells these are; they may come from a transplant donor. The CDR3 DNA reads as TGTGCCAGCACCCAAGGAGGGACCGTACCCTACGAGCAGTACTTC. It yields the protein CASTQGGTVPYEQYF.